These T cell receptor beta chains were read from a single sample in a study of Graves' ophthalmopathy and Graves' hyperthyroidism. TCRdb redid the calling of the multiplex PCR reads with MiXCR, one entry per CDR3 protein. The sample contains 340,000 or so distinct CDR3 sequences, about a sixth of which appear only once. Sample: peripheral blood. These receptor sequences come from an adult man with Graves' ophthalmopathy. Both conserved end residues are part of each CDR3. Each record gives: CDR3 protein, CDR3 DNA, V gene, CDR3 length, J gene, D gene, clone size. A D gene is named only where the DNA matches it firmly. Clone sizes are given selectively: once, few, many, or a class where the clone is expanded.

CASSNPQAQYF,TGTGCCAGCAGCAACCCCCAGGCCCAGTACTTC,TRBV7-2,11,TRBJ2-5,NA,many
CASSFGAGQREMREQYF,TGTGCCAGCAGTTTTGGCGCGGGGCAGCGGGAGATGAGGGAGCAGTACTTC,TRBV12-3/TRBV12-4,17,TRBJ2-7,TRBD2,many
CATSDFGTSTPETQYF,TGTGCCACCAGTGATTTCGGGACCTCTACGCCGGAGACCCAGTACTTC,TRBV24-1,16,TRBJ2-5,NA,many
CASSFGDRVGGANVLTF,TGTGCCAGCAGCTTTGGGGACAGGGTCGGTGGGGCCAACGTCCTGACTTTC,TRBV7-8,17,TRBJ2-6,TRBD1,many
CASSAPYIMYF,TGTGCCAGCAGTGCCCCCTATATTATGTACTTC,TRBV25-1,11,TRBJ2-7,NA,many
CASSLEGWTQYF,TGTGCCAGCAGCTTAGAGGGATGGACCCAGTACTTC,TRBV7-2,12,TRBJ2-5,NA,NA
CSVGETGYSNQPQHF,TGCAGCGTCGGTGAGACAGGCTATAGCAATCAGCCCCAGCATTTT,TRBV29-1,15,TRBJ1-5,NA,NA
CASTTGINQPQHF,TGTGCCAGCACCACAGGGATCAATCAGCCCCAGCATTTT,TRBV12-3/TRBV12-4,13,TRBJ1-5,NA,many
CASSYSRGATQYF,TGTGCCAGCAGTTACTCGAGAGGGGCGACCCAGTACTTC,TRBV6-5,13,TRBJ2-5,NA,NA
CASSHSGLEGPGELFF,TGTGCCAGCAGTCATTCGGGACTAGAGGGGCCCGGGGAGCTGTTTTTT,TRBV28,16,TRBJ2-2,TRBD2,NA
CATSRDLGGGWEANYGYTF,TGTGCCACCAGCAGAGATCTAGGGGGCGGCTGGGAAGCTAACTATGGCTACACCTTC,TRBV15,19,TRBJ1-2,TRBD1,many
CAWSSGGTYEQYF,TGTGCCTGGAGTAGTGGGGGGACCTACGAGCAGTACTTC,TRBV30,13,TRBJ2-7,NA,many
CACTAQLTNTEAFF,TGTGCCTGCACGGCACAGCTGACGAACACTGAAGCTTTCTTT,TRBV30,14,TRBJ1-1,NA,many
CASSLAWGEQYF,TGTGCCAGCTCCCTCGCCTGGGGCGAGCAGTACTTC,TRBV18,12,TRBJ2-7,NA,many
CASSQEGTDSAEAFF,TGCGCCAGCAGCCAAGAGGGGACGGACTCTGCTGAAGCTTTCTTT,TRBV4-3,15,TRBJ1-1,NA,NA
CSVVGRADTGELFF,TGCAGCGTTGTAGGCAGGGCGGACACCGGGGAGCTGTTTTTT,TRBV29-1,14,TRBJ2-2,NA,many
CASSLDIGRNTEACF,TGTGCCAGCAGCTTAGATATAGGGAGGAACACTGAAGCTTGCTTT,TRBV11-2,15,TRBJ1-1,NA,few
CSGTGGETQYF,TGCAGTGGGACAGGGGGAGAGACCCAGTACTTC,TRBV20-1,11,TRBJ2-5,TRBD1,NA
CASSFLTYEQYF,TGTGCCAGCAGTTTTTTAACCTACGAGCAGTACTTC,TRBV12-3/TRBV12-4,12,TRBJ2-7,NA,few
CASSSPGRNTEAFF,TGTGCCAGCAGCTCCCCGGGACGGAACACTGAAGCTTTCTTT,TRBV6-2/TRBV6-3,14,TRBJ1-1,NA,many
CASSLSPGAGNSPLHF,TGTGCCAGCAGCTTATCCCCAGGGGCCGGTAATTCACCCCTCCACTTT,TRBV7-2,16,TRBJ1-6,NA,many
CASSEDIDYGYTF,TGTGCCAGCAGTGAAGATATAGACTATGGCTACACCTTC,TRBV6-1,13,TRBJ1-2,NA,many
CASSHLTSGEETQYF,TGCGCCAGCAGCCACCTGACTAGCGGGGAAGAGACCCAGTACTTC,TRBV4-1,15,TRBJ2-5,TRBD2,many
CSAYEGAYEQYF,TGCAGTGCTTACGAGGGGGCCTACGAGCAGTACTTC,TRBV20-1,12,TRBJ2-7,NA,many
CASSLVRGAGETQYF,TGTGCCAGCAGCTTAGTTCGGGGGGCTGGAGAGACCCAGTACTTC,TRBV7-9,15,TRBJ2-5,NA,many
CASNRRDTNSPLHF,TGTGCCAGCAACCGCCGGGACACGAATTCACCCCTCCACTTT,TRBV12-3/TRBV12-4,14,TRBJ1-6,NA,NA
CASSYRQFGLSNQPQHF,TGTGCCAGCAGTTACCGACAGTTTGGGTTGAGCAATCAGCCCCAGCATTTT,TRBV6-2/TRBV6-3,17,TRBJ1-5,NA,many
CASSATRTSGRPETQYF,TGTGCCAGCAGCGCAACCCGGACTAGCGGGAGACCGGAGACCCAGTACTTC,TRBV11-1,17,TRBJ2-5,TRBD2,many
CASSQDISAGSGNTIYF,TGTGCCAGCAGCCAAGATATTAGCGCGGGATCTGGAAACACCATATATTTT,TRBV4-2,17,TRBJ1-3,NA,many
CASSFGHSYEQYF,TGTGCCAGCAGTTTCGGACACTCCTACGAGCAGTACTTC,TRBV12-3/TRBV12-4,13,TRBJ2-7,NA,NA
CASSLGQAAMGQYF,TGTGCCAGCAGCTTAGGGCAAGCGGCGATGGGCCAGTACTTC,TRBV7-6,14,TRBJ2-5,NA,many
CASSRGDHNTEAFF,TGTGCCAGCTCACGAGGAGACCACAACACTGAAGCTTTCTTT,TRBV18,14,TRBJ1-1,NA,many
CASNRGQGYGYTF,TGTGCCAGCAATCGGGGACAGGGGTATGGCTACACCTTC,TRBV2,13,TRBJ1-2,TRBD1,NA
CASSPGWGETEAFF,TGTGCCAGCAGTCCAGGCTGGGGGGAAACTGAAGCTTTCTTT,TRBV6-5,14,TRBJ1-1,NA,many
CASSIDRDGGEVHF,TGTGCCAGTAGTATAGACAGGGACGGCGGGGAGGTGCATTTT,TRBV19,14,TRBJ1-5,NA,many
CSARDHRGGETQYF,TGCAGTGCTAGAGATCATAGGGGCGGGGAGACCCAGTACTTC,TRBV20-1,14,TRBJ2-5,NA,many
CASSLAVLPSYTF,TGTGCCAGCAGCTTGGCGGTTCTGCCAAGCTACACCTTC,TRBV7-9,13,TRBJ1-2,NA,NA
CASSQDYRVYEQYF,TGCGCCAGCAGCCAAGATTACAGGGTCTACGAGCAGTACTTC,TRBV4-3,14,TRBJ2-7,NA,many
CASSDGGMNNSPLHF,TGTGCCAGCAGTGACGGGGGGATGAATAATTCACCCCTCCACTTT,TRBV2,15,TRBJ1-6,NA,NA
CASTYGAGRTGQETQYF,TGTGCCAGCACCTACGGGGCAGGCCGCACAGGGCAAGAGACCCAGTACTTC,TRBV6-2/TRBV6-3,17,TRBJ2-5,NA,many
CASSSRERPEAFF,TGTGCCAGCAGCTCCCGGGAGCGGCCTGAAGCTTTCTTT,TRBV13,13,TRBJ1-1,NA,many
CASSVGWKTGELFF,TGTGCCAGCAGTGTGGGCTGGAAGACCGGGGAGCTGTTTTTT,TRBV6-1,14,TRBJ2-2,NA,many
CASRTQGPQYF,TGTGCCAGCAGAACACAAGGGCCCCAGTACTTC,TRBV11-2,11,TRBJ2-5,NA,many
CASTQFTEAFF,TGTGCCAGCACCCAGTTCACTGAAGCTTTCTTT,TRBV6-2/TRBV6-3,11,TRBJ1-1,NA,many
CASSIDHRTQNTEAFF,TGTGCCAGTAGTATAGATCACAGGACCCAGAACACTGAAGCTTTCTTT,TRBV19,16,TRBJ1-1,NA,many
CASSVGDPTDTQYF,TGTGCCAGCAGCGTAGGAGACCCAACAGATACGCAGTATTTT,TRBV9,14,TRBJ2-3,NA,many
CASSQGEKETQYF,TGTGCCAGCAGCCAGGGGGAAAAAGAGACCCAGTACTTC,TRBV11-2,13,TRBJ2-5,TRBD1,many
CSAPKPKGSYEQYF,TGCAGTGCTCCGAAACCCAAGGGCTCCTACGAGCAGTACTTC,TRBV20-1,14,TRBJ2-7,NA,many
CASSLRRGSGYGYTF,TGTGCCAGCAGCCTACGACGGGGGTCGGGGTATGGCTACACCTTC,TRBV7-9,15,TRBJ1-2,NA,many
CASSLAGGEGYEQYF,TGTGCCAGCAGCTTAGCAGGGGGTGAGGGCTACGAGCAGTACTTC,TRBV7-2,15,TRBJ2-7,NA,many
CASTRPGGGEQYF,TGTGCCAGCACCCGACCGGGGGGTGGCGAGCAGTACTTC,TRBV6-1,13,TRBJ2-7,TRBD2,many
CSVVVGETQYF,TGCAGCGTTGTGGTGGGAGAGACCCAGTACTTC,TRBV29-1,11,TRBJ2-5,NA,many
CASRKTGGGSPLHF,TGTGCCAGCAGAAAAACAGGGGGCGGATCACCCCTCCACTTT,TRBV6-2/TRBV6-3,14,TRBJ1-6,TRBD1,many
CASTFRGGGLGNQPQHF,TGTGCCAGCACCTTCAGGGGAGGGGGGTTAGGAAATCAGCCCCAGCATTTT,TRBV11-2,17,TRBJ1-5,NA,NA
CASSPSGGFYEQYF,TGTGCCAGCAGCCCCAGCGGAGGGTTCTACGAGCAGTACTTC,TRBV11-2,14,TRBJ2-7,NA,many
CASSLGTSGGAAETQYF,TGCGCCAGCAGCTTGGGAACTAGCGGGGGGGCCGCGGAGACCCAGTACTTC,TRBV5-1,17,TRBJ2-5,TRBD2,many
CASSYGTEAHEQYF,TGTGCCAGCAGTTACGGGACAGAGGCCCACGAGCAGTACTTC,TRBV6-2/TRBV6-3,14,TRBJ2-7,TRBD1,NA